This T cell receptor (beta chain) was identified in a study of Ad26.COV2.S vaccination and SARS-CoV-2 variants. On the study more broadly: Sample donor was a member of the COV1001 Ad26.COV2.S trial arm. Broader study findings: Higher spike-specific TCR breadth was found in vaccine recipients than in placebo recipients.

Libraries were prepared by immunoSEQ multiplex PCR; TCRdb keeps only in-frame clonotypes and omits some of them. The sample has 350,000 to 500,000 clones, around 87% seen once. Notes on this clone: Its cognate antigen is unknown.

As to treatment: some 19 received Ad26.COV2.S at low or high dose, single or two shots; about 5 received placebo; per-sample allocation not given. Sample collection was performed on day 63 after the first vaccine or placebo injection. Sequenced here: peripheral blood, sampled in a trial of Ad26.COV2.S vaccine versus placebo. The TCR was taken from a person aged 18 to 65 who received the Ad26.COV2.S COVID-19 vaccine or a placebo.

CDR3: CASSGATTVRGTQYF. The CDR3 bases are TGTGCCAGCAGCGGGGCGACAACGGTCCGGGGGACCCAGTACTTC. V gene TRBV5-5 combines with J gene TRBJ2-5; D is perhaps TRBD1 or TRBD2 (5 bases each). Germline CDR1 SGHKS, CDR2 YYEKEE (reference sequence). V lost 4 bases and J 7 bases, leaving 20 bases between the germline ends. The CDR3 consists of 15 residues.